This T cell receptor (beta chain) derives from a study of T cell responses to AZD1222 COVID-19 vaccine. Study-wide results and limits: Baseline seropositivity characterized only six AZD1222 recipients.

CDR3 size: 16 residues. V lost 2 bases to trimming and J lost 1 base, with 9 bases between them. The germline gives CDR1 MNHNY, CDR2 SVGAGI (reference sequence). Measured with immunoSEQ multiplex PCR; TCRdb has only the in-frame clones, and not every one. The sample holds tens of thousands of clones, over 60% seen once. Points on this clone: Its antigen is still unknown.

The sample was peripheral blood, taken on day 0 of AZD1222 vaccination. V gene TRBV6-6 combines with J gene TRBJ1-6; D is undetermined. This receptor was obtained from an adult in good health. The CDR3 reads CASSYGPGSYNSPLHF. In DNA form, the CDR3 reads TGTGCCAGCAGTTACGGCCCGGGGTCCTATAATTCACCCCTCCACTTT.